This paragraph covers one T cell receptor beta chain sequence. Its cognate antigen is unknown. This record belongs to a study of OX40 agonist ivuxolimab in advanced cancers. As for the study in general: Intravenous ivuxolimab was administered to patients every 2 weeks at 0.01 to 10 mg/kg.

Per germline, CDR1 SGHNT and CDR2 YYREEE (reference sequence). There are 13 residues in the CDR3. V lost 0 bases, J lost 12 bases, and 8 bases stayed unmatched. Data came from immunoSEQ multiplex PCR; TCRdb stores just in-frame clones and leaves some out. The data show about 60,000 clones, 70% to 90% seen once. Study-wide findings and caveats: In general, CD8+ T cells held more expanded clones than CD4+ did, on average.

The input for sequencing was CD4+ or CD8+ T cells sorted from blood, taken in a trial of the OX40 agonist ivuxolimab. The rearrangement joins TRBV5-4 to TRBJ1-2; 7 nucleotides agree with TRBD1. This TCR was recovered from an adult with an advanced solid tumor such as melanoma, head and neck, liver or kidney cancer. The CDR3 sequence is CASSLVGDSTNTF. The CDR3 nucleotides read TGTGCCAGCAGCTTGGTCGGGGACAGCACTAACACCTTC.